Reported below is one T cell receptor (beta chain). Its antigen is not identified. The V and J ends lost 6 bases and 6 bases respectively, with 15 bases between them. The germline CDR1 and CDR2 sequences are SNHLY and FYNNEI. This CDR3 region has 14 residues. This entry belongs to a study of cytomegalovirus exposure and HLA in healthy donors. Method: immunoSEQ multiplex PCR; TCRdb's copy keeps in-frame clones and lacks some. The table records approximately 130,000 clones, more than 75% of them present only once. Study-wide points: Associated with cytomegalovirus, according to the listing, were 150 to 200 TCR beta chains. High sensitivity and specificity were reportedly achieved when the classifier diagnosed cytomegalovirus status.

This chain joins TRBV2 and TRBJ2-1, with D tentatively TRBD2 (5 bases). The sequence came from a woman aged 25 to 45 in good health and CMV-seronegative. Sequenced: PBMCs. Here the CDR3 DNA reads TGTGCCAGCAGCCCTTCGCTAGCAGGCAATGAGCAGTTCTTC. It yields the protein CASSPSLAGNEQFF.